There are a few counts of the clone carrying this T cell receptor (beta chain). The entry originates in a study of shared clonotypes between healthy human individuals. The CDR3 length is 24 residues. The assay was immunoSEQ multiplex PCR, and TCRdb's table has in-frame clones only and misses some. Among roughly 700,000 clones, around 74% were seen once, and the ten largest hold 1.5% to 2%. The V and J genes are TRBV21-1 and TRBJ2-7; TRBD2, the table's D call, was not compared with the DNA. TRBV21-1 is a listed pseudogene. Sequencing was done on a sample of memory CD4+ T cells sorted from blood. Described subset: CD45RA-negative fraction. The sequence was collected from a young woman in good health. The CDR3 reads CASSKDRLTGISWPTSGNTYEQYF. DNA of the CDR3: TGTGCCAGCAGCAAAGACCGCCTGACAGGGATAAGTTGGCCAACTAGCGGAAACACCTACGAGCAGTACTTC.